This T cell receptor beta chain was identified during a study of blood T cell repertoires in COVID-19. Study as a whole: The study drew acute and convalescent COVID-19 samples from the United States, Italy and Spain. Sources were T cells, B-cell-depleted T cells, or PBMCs; the material itself was cDNA or gDNA.

As handled by the study authors: Estimation of nucleated cell counts was performed using reference gene primer amplification. This table comes from immunoSEQ multiplex PCR, and its TCRdb copy is limited to in-frame clones, with some not included. That table is the source of V, J and clone size, and D and trimming were worked out from the DNA. The repertoire holds 96,000 or so clones, with 90% as singletons. The sample was peripheral blood. The receptor was isolated from a man in his sixties with acute or convalescent COVID-19.

The DNA for the CDR3 is TGTGCCAGCAGTAAACTCTGGGGAGTGAACACTGAAGCTTTCTTT. It specifies CASSKLWGVNTEAFF. The chain employs TRBV6-6 and TRBJ1-1; D is undetermined. V was cut by 5 bases and J by 0 bases, with 13 bases left in between. The germline CDR1 and CDR2 sequences are MNHNY and SVGAGI (reference sequence). The CDR3 runs 15 residues.